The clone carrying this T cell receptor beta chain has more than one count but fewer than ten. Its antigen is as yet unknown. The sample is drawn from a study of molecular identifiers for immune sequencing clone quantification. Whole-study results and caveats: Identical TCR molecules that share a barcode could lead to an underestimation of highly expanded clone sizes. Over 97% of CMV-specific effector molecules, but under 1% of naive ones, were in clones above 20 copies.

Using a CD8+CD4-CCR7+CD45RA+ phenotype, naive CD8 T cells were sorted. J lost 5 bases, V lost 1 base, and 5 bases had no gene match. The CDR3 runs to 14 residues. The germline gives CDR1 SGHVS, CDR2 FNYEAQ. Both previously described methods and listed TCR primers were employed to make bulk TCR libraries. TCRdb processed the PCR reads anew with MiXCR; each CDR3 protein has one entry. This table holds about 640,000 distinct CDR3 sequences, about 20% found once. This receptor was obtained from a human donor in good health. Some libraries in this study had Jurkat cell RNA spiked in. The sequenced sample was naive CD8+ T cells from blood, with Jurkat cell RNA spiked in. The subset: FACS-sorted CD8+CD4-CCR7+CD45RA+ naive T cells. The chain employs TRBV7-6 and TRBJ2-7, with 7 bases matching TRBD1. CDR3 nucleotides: TGTGCCAGCAGCTTAGGACAGGGAGAGGACGAGCAGTACTTC. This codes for CASSLGQGEDEQYF.